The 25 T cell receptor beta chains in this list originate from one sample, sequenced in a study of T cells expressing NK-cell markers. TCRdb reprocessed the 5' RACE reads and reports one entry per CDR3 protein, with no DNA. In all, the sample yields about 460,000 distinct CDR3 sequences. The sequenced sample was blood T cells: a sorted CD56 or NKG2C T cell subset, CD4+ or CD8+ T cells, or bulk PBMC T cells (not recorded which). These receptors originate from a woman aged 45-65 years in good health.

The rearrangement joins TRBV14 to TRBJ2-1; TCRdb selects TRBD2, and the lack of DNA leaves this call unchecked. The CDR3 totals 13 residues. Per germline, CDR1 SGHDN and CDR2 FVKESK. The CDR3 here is CASSLPRENEQFF.

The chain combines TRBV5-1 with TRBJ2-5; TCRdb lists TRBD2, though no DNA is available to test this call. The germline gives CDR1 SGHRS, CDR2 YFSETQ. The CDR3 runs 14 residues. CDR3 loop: CASSTTTSTETQYF.

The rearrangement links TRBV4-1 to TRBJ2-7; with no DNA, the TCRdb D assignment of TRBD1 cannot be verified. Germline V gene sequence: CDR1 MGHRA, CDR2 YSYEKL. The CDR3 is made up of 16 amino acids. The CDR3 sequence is CASSGDGTDLRYEQYF.

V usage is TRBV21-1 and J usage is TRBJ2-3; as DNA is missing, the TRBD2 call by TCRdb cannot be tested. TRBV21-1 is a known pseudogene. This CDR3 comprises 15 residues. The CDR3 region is CASSKIMEGTDTQYF.

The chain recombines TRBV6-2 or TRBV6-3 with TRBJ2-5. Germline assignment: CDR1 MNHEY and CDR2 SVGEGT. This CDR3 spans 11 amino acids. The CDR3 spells CASSYKETQYF.

The CDR3 is CSVVPYGGEQYF. The chain has TRBV29-1 and TRBJ2-7; TCRdb outputs TRBD2, but without DNA this stays unchecked. There are 12 residues in the CDR3. Germline values: CDR1 SQVTM, CDR2 ANQGSEA.

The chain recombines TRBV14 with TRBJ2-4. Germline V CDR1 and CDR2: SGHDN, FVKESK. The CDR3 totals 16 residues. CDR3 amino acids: CASSPLGFQGKNIQYF.

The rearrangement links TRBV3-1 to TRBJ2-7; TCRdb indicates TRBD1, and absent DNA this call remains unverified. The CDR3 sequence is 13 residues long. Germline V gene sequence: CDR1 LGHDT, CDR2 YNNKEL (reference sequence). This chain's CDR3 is CASSQVTRGEQYF.

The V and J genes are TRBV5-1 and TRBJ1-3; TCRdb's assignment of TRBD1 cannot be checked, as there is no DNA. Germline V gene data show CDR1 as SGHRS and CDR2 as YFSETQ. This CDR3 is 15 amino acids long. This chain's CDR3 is CASSPLDRGRGTIYF.

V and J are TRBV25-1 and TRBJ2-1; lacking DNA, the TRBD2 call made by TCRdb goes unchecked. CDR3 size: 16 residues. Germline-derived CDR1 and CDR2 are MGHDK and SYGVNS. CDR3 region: CASTSILAGTHNEQFF.

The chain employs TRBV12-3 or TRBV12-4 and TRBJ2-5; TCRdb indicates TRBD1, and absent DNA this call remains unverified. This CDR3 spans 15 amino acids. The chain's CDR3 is CASSPRDDQGETQYF.

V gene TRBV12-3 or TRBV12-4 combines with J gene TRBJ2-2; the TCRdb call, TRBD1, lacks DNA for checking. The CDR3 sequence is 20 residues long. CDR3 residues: CASTSLGFRPGQENTGELFF.

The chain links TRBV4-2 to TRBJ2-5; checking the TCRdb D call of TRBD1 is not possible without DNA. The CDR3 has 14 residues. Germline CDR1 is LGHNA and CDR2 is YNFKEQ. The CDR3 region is CASSQDRGQETQYF.

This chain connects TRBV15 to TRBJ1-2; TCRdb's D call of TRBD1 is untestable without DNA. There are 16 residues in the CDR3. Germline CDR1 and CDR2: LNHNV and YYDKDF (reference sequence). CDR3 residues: CATSRVGAPGTAGYTF.

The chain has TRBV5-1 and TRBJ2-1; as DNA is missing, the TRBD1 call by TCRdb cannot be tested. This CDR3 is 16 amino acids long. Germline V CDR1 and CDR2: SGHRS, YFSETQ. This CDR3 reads CASSLAQGAFYNEQFF.

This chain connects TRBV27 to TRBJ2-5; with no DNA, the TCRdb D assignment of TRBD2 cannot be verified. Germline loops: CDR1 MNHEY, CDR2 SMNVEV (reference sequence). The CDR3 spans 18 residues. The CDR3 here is CASSWRGTSGRAEETQYF.

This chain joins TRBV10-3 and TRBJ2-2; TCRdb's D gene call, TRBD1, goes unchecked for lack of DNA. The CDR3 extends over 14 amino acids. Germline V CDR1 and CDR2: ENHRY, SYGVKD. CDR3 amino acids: CAGGDSQDTGELFF.

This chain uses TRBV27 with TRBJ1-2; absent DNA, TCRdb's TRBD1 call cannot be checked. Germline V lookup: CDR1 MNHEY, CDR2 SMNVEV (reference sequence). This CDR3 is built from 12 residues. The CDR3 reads CANSRRQGGYTF.

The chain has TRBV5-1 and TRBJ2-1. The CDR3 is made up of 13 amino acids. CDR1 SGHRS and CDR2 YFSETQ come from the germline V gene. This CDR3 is CASSLQVRDEQFF.

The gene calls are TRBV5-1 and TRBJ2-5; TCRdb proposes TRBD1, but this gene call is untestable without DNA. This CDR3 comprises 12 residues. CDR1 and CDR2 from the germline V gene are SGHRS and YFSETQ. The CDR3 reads CAGQKYQETQYF. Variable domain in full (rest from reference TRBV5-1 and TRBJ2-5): KAGVTQTPRYLIKTRGQQVTLSCSPISGHRSVSWYQQTPGQGLQFLFEYFSETQRNKGNFPGRFSGRQFSNSRSEMNVSTLELGDSALYLCAGQKYQETQYFGPGTRLLVL.

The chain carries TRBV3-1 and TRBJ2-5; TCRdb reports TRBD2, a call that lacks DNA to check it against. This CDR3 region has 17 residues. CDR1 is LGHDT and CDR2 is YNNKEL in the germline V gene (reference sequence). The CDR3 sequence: CASSRILLVGGGETQYF.

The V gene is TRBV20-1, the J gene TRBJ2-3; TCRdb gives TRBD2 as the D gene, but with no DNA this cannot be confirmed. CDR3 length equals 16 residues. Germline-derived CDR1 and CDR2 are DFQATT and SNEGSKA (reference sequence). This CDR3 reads CSARYLDSTFTDTQYF.

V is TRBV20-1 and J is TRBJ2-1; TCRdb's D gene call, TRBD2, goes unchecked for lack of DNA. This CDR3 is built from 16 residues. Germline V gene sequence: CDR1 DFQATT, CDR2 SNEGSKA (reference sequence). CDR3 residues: CSARDDLVSGGGEQFF.

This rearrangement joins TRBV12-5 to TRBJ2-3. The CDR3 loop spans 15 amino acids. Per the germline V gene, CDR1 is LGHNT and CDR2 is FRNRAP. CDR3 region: CASGLLRLSTDTQYF.

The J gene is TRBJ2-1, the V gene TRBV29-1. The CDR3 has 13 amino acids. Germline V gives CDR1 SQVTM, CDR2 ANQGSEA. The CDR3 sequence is CSVGGGWKYEQFF.